The 3 T cell receptor beta chains reported below all come from one sample, sequenced in a study of blood T cell repertoires in COVID-19. The assay was immunoSEQ multiplex PCR, and TCRdb's table has in-frame clones only and misses some. This table has approximately 250,000 clones, roughly 90% appearing once. Sequenced input: peripheral blood. These receptors were taken from a man younger than 40 with active or convalescent COVID-19.

The chain joins TRBV29-1 to TRBJ2-3; D remains unclear. Trimming shortened V by 4 bases and J by 2 bases, and 7 bases separated the two germline ends. Germline lookup yields CDR1 SQVTM and CDR2 ANQGSEA. The CDR3 consists of 12 residues. The CDR3 DNA reads TGCAGCGTTGTTCTATACACAGATACGCAGTATTTT. As protein: CSVVLYTDTQYF.

This chain uses TRBV4-3 with TRBJ1-4; 7 nucleotides agree with TRBD1. The CDR3 loop spans 18 amino acids. Germline lookup yields CDR1 LGHNA and CDR2 YSLEER. The junction had 15 bases not matched to a gene; V was cut back by 4 bases and J by 4 bases. The CDR3 protein is CASSRAPPSGQFNEKLFF. CDR3 coding DNA: TGCGCCAGCAGCCGGGCCCCTCCGTCGGGACAGTTTAATGAAAAACTGTTTTTT.

The chain combines TRBV19 with TRBJ2-1, with TRBD1 identical over 10 bases. The CDR3 runs to 16 residues. Losses at the gene ends were 5 bases for V and 10 bases for J; bases not matched to a gene: 14. Germline V gene lookup returns CDR1 LNHDA and CDR2 SQIVND (reference sequence). The CDR3: CASSSYGTGDRREQFF. CDR3 DNA: TGTGCCAGTAGTTCCTACGGGACAGGGGACCGGCGAGAGCAGTTCTTC.